The 9 T cell receptor beta chains below were found in one sample sequenced in a study of blood T cell repertoires in COVID-19 (dated by TCRdb to between 2020 and 2021). Library creation used the immunoSEQ multiplex PCR assay. As stored in TCRdb, this immuneACCESS dataset retains in-frame rearrangements with V and J assigned. A fraction of the clones does not appear; measured against another copy, unresolved V genes explain less than half of the discrepancy, and the remainder lacks a known reason. Counted in this sample were about 260,000 clones; approximately 86% of them appeared once. The ten largest clones capture around 10% of the sample. Source material: peripheral blood. The receptors here all came from a man between 40 and 49 years old who had recovered from COVID-19.

The rearrangement links TRBV9 to TRBJ1-2, with D uncertain. Between the trimmed V and J ends, which lost 0 bases and 7 bases, there was a span of 7 bases. Germline V lookup: CDR1 SGDLS, CDR2 YYNGEE. This CDR3 is built from 12 residues. The chain's CDR3 is CASSVALGGYTF. In DNA, the CDR3 is TGTGCCAGCAGCGTAGCCCTCGGTGGCTACACCTTC.

The chain employs TRBV18 and TRBJ1-5, with D maybe TRBD1 (5 bases). The CDR3 totals 13 residues. V lost 5 bases and J lost 2, with 7 bases in between. Germline V gene lookup returns CDR1 KGHSH and CDR2 LQKENI. This CDR3 is CASSTGGNQPQHF. As DNA, the CDR3 is TGTGCCAGCTCAACGGGGGGCAATCAGCCCCAGCATTTT.

In DNA, the CDR3 is TGTGCCAGTAGTATTGACAAAACCTGGGGCTACACCTTC. Its translation: CASSIDKTWGYTF. The chain has TRBV19 and TRBJ1-2; D remains ambiguous. Germline V gene lookup returns CDR1 LNHDA and CDR2 SQIVND (reference sequence). V lost 3 bases to trimming and J lost 8 bases, with 13 bases between them. The CDR3 sequence is 13 residues long.

V is TRBV7-8 and J is TRBJ1-2, with D perhaps matching TRBD1 (5 bases). The germline V gene has CDR1 SGHVS and CDR2 FQNEAQ. The V and J ends lost 8 bases and 4 bases respectively, with 11 bases between them. The length of the CDR3 is 12 residues. The CDR3 coding sequence is TGTGCCAGCTCCCCGACAGTCTATGGCTACACCTTC. It specifies CASSPTVYGYTF.

The genes are TRBV7-9 and TRBJ2-1, with 7 bases identical to TRBD2. Germline-derived CDR1 and CDR2 are SEHNR and FQNEAQ (reference sequence). The CDR3 length is 15 residues. V shed 5 bases and J 6 bases; nucleotides not matched to a gene: 10. The CDR3: CASSLDQRGSNEQFF. In nucleotides, the CDR3 is TGTGCCAGCAGCCTCGACCAGCGGGGCTCCAATGAGCAGTTCTTC.

CDR3 DNA: TGTGCCAGCAGCCCAGACCGAGAGGCAGATACGCAGTATTTT. This translates into CASSPDREADTQYF. J is TRBJ2-3 and V is TRBV7-9; D unresolved. Trimming took 5 bases from V and 4 from J, leaving 13 bases between them. This CDR3 comprises 14 residues. CDR1 is SEHNR, CDR2 FQNEAQ, per germline (reference sequence).

The chain has TRBV2 and TRBJ1-2, with TRBD1 identical over 7 bases. This CDR3 is 17 amino acids long. The V gene end was trimmed by 2 bases and the J gene end by 7 bases; junction bases not matched to a gene: 16. The germline CDR1 and CDR2 sequences are SNHLY and FYNNEI. The CDR3 DNA follows: TGTGCCAGCAGTGAACGGGCAGGGGGTTTTGTTTTGAGTGGCTACACCTTC. Translation gives CASSERAGGFVLSGYTF.

The chain recombines TRBV18 with TRBJ1-5; weak D call: TRBD1 (6 bases). This CDR3 region has 16 residues. The germline V gene has CDR1 KGHSH and CDR2 LQKENI. V gave up 2 bases and J gave up 2 bases, with 13 bases separating them. CDR3 sequence (DNA): TGTGCCAGCTCACCAACAGGGCCCGGGGGCAATCAGCCCCAGCATTTT. This codes for CASSPTGPGGNQPQHF.

J is TRBJ2-3 and V is TRBV5-4; 7 bases line up with TRBD1. The germline gives CDR1 SGHNT, CDR2 YYREEE (reference sequence). Trimming removed 5 bases from V and 2 bases from J; junction bases left unmatched: 5. The CDR3 runs 14 residues. CDR3 residues: CASSRDSNTDTQYF. The CDR3 region has the DNA TGTGCCAGCAGTCGGGACAGCAACACAGATACGCAGTATTTT.